This T cell receptor beta chain was recovered during a study of T cell responses to AZD1222 COVID-19 vaccine. V lost 1 base and J 8 bases, leaving 12 bases between the germline ends. Germline V gene data show CDR1 as SGHNT and CDR2 as YYREEE (reference sequence). The length of the CDR3 is 14 residues. Assay: immunoSEQ multiplex PCR; the TCRdb copy retains only in-frame clones and omits some. Here the sample spans approximately 80,000 clones, 85% to 90% being singletons. The J gene is TRBJ1-4, the V gene TRBV5-4; perhaps TRBD1 as D (5 bases). The TCR originated in an adult in good health. Specimen: peripheral blood, collected on day 0 of AZD1222 vaccination. The CDR3 nucleotides are TGTGCCAGCAGCTTGAGCCCGGCAGGGGAAAAACTGTTTTTT. Its translation: CASSLSPAGEKLFF. Drawing the rest from reference TRBV5-4 and TRBJ1-4, the complete variable domain is ETGVTQSPTHLIKTRGQQVTLRCSSQSGHNTVSWYQQALGQGPQFIFQYYREEENGRGNFPPRFSGLQFPNYSSELNVNALELDDSALYLCASSLSPAGEKLFFGSGTQLSVL.